The rows below give T cell receptor beta chains drawn from one sample of a study of shared clonotypes between healthy human individuals. The assay was immunoSEQ multiplex PCR, and TCRdb's table has in-frame clones only and misses some. The sample includes some 2,500,000 clones, 92% of them seen just once. The sequencing input was naive CD4+ T cells from PBMCs. These receptors came from a man between 18 and 35 years old in good health. Some clones in this sample may be carry-over from other donors' samples. CDR3s include the opening cysteine and the closing phenylalanine or tryptophan. The order of the fields is CDR3 protein, V gene, J gene, clone size. The size of a clone is reported for some rows only, either as once, few or many, or as a class for expanded clones.

CDR3aa: CASSDVGTGDEKLFF
v_gene: TRBV6-1
j_gene: TRBJ1-4
abundance: few

CDR3aa: CASSFPGASTDTQYF
v_gene: TRBV5-1
j_gene: TRBJ2-3
abundance: -

CDR3aa: CASSLWGLLDNEQFF
v_gene: TRBV28
j_gene: TRBJ2-1
abundance: -

CDR3aa: CASSEPARTSYEQYF
v_gene: TRBV6-6
j_gene: TRBJ2-7
abundance: -

CDR3aa: CASSLALTSYAYGYTF
v_gene: TRBV7-2
j_gene: TRBJ1-2
abundance: -

CDR3aa: CASSPRPLNTEAFF
v_gene: TRBV5-8
j_gene: TRBJ1-1
abundance: -

CDR3aa: CASNPGRQNTGELFF
v_gene: TRBV4-2
j_gene: TRBJ2-2
abundance: -

CDR3aa: CASRPGGTDTQYF
v_gene: TRBV6-6
j_gene: TRBJ2-3
abundance: -

CDR3aa: CASSSPFRQARELFF
v_gene: TRBV6-5
j_gene: TRBJ2-2
abundance: -

CDR3aa: CASSIAGETQYF
v_gene: TRBV19
j_gene: TRBJ2-5
abundance: -

CDR3aa: CAISESNVRYNEQFF
v_gene: TRBV10-3
j_gene: TRBJ2-1
abundance: -

CDR3aa: CASSLAGRNQPQHF
v_gene: TRBV7-2
j_gene: TRBJ1-5
abundance: -

CDR3aa: CASTPGLAGVRTGELFF
v_gene: TRBV5-4
j_gene: TRBJ2-2
abundance: -

CDR3aa: CASSLLASTDTQYF
v_gene: TRBV27
j_gene: TRBJ2-3
abundance: -

CDR3aa: CASRLTSGRAAAGELFF
v_gene: TRBV2
j_gene: TRBJ2-2
abundance: -

CDR3aa: CASTPGGAIYGYTF
v_gene: TRBV7-2
j_gene: TRBJ1-2
abundance: -

CDR3aa: CASTSGFYTDTQYF
v_gene: TRBV2
j_gene: TRBJ2-3
abundance: -

CDR3aa: CASNSPWAGSVSYNEQFF
v_gene: TRBV28
j_gene: TRBJ2-1
abundance: -

CDR3aa: CASRAAGTGDEKLFF
v_gene: TRBV19
j_gene: TRBJ1-4
abundance: -

CDR3aa: CASRLAVWTGKTGELFF
v_gene: TRBV12-2
j_gene: TRBJ2-2
abundance: -

CDR3aa: CASSHETANYGYTF
v_gene: TRBV7-9
j_gene: TRBJ1-2
abundance: -

CDR3aa: CSVGFADTQYF
v_gene: TRBV29-1
j_gene: TRBJ2-3
abundance: -

CDR3aa: CASRTTGRSGEQYF
v_gene: TRBV28
j_gene: TRBJ2-7
abundance: -

CDR3aa: CASSYERSSYNEQFF
v_gene: TRBV6-4
j_gene: TRBJ2-1
abundance: -

CDR3aa: CASSFWTSGLSGYEQYF
v_gene: TRBV28
j_gene: TRBJ2-7
abundance: -

CDR3aa: CASSGSGANVLTF
v_gene: TRBV7-3
j_gene: TRBJ2-6
abundance: -

CDR3aa: CASSEWGQSGQPQHF
v_gene: TRBV6-1
j_gene: TRBJ1-5
abundance: -

CDR3aa: CSVRGISTDTQYF
v_gene: TRBV29-1
j_gene: TRBJ2-3
abundance: -

CDR3aa: CASSLARGGEQFF
v_gene: TRBV11-2
j_gene: TRBJ2-1
abundance: -

CDR3aa: CASSLRETLNTEAFF
v_gene: TRBV11-1
j_gene: TRBJ1-1
abundance: -

CDR3aa: CASSLGPGTGYEQYF
v_gene: TRBV5-1
j_gene: TRBJ2-7
abundance: -

CDR3aa: CSVAGLAGPTDTQYF
v_gene: TRBV29-1
j_gene: TRBJ2-3
abundance: once

CDR3aa: CAIRSGLLNTGELFF
v_gene: TRBV28
j_gene: TRBJ2-2
abundance: -

CDR3aa: CASQRQGSPTEAFF
v_gene: TRBV2
j_gene: TRBJ1-1
abundance: -

CDR3aa: CASSVGTNTGELFF
v_gene: TRBV9
j_gene: TRBJ2-2
abundance: -

CDR3aa: CSVDRGYGYTF
v_gene: TRBV29-1
j_gene: TRBJ1-2
abundance: -

CDR3aa: CASSITSGTDEQYF
v_gene: TRBV7-2
j_gene: TRBJ2-7
abundance: once

CDR3aa: CASSLVENTGELFF
v_gene: TRBV7-6
j_gene: TRBJ2-2
abundance: -

CDR3aa: CASSVGQGDLYEQYF
v_gene: TRBV6-1
j_gene: TRBJ2-7
abundance: -

CDR3aa: CASSLPYSGGYTF
v_gene: TRBV7-8
j_gene: TRBJ1-2
abundance: -

CDR3aa: CASSRFSQGLRGYNEQFF
v_gene: TRBV6-4
j_gene: TRBJ2-1
abundance: -

CDR3aa: CASSSLTGLEHTGELFF
v_gene: TRBV7-8
j_gene: TRBJ2-2
abundance: -

CDR3aa: CASSLGDRGSEKLFF
v_gene: TRBV5-1
j_gene: TRBJ1-4
abundance: -

CDR3aa: CASGGHGQSLEQFF
v_gene: TRBV28
j_gene: TRBJ2-1
abundance: -

CDR3aa: CASSPRAPQETQYF
v_gene: TRBV7-2
j_gene: TRBJ2-5
abundance: -

CDR3aa: CASSEYPRQGPIYEQYF
v_gene: TRBV6-1
j_gene: TRBJ2-7
abundance: -

CDR3aa: CASSIWGPGTDTQYF
v_gene: TRBV19
j_gene: TRBJ2-3
abundance: -

CDR3aa: CASSLGRSSGELGDTQYF
v_gene: TRBV5-1
j_gene: TRBJ2-3
abundance: once

CDR3aa: CASSFKFRGLQANYGYTF
v_gene: TRBV12-1
j_gene: TRBJ1-2
abundance: -